This T cell receptor beta chain was recorded in a study of spatial heterogeneity in lung cancer. The CDR3 totals 16 residues. CDR1 and CDR2 from the germline V gene are SGDLS and YYNGEE. Germline trimming cut 0 bases from V and 4 bases from J; bases unmatched to any gene: 10. MiXCR, applied by TCRdb to the 5' RACE reads, yields one record per CDR3 protein. This table holds 35,000 to 55,000 distinct CDR3 sequences, approximately 15% found once. The time point denotes: sample taken at primary tumor resection. Unsorted whole RNA of tumor, nontumor lung or frozen PBMC was sequenced. The source material was PBMCs, sampled at surgery. This receptor was obtained from a male donor with early-stage non-small cell lung cancer. This sequence joins TRBV9 and TRBJ2-7, with 7 bases fitting TRBD2. The CDR3 DNA is TGTGCCAGCAGCGTAGCGGATGGACTAGAGAGGTACGAGCAGTACTTC. It translates to CASSVADGLERYEQYF.